This TCR beta chain originates from a study of blood T cell repertoires in COVID-19. For the study at large: Donors in the United States, Italy and Spain gave samples during acute or convalescent COVID-19. T cells, B-cell-depleted T cells, or PBMCs provided the cDNA or gDNA that served as material.

The J segment lost 0 bases and the V segment lost 3 bases, leaving 4 bases of the junction unmatched. The CDR3 extends over 15 amino acids. Germline values: CDR1 GTSNPN, CDR2 SVGIG (reference sequence). In the source study's methods: The assay estimated nucleated cells by amplifying reference gene primers. Using immunoSEQ multiplex PCR, the repertoire was profiled, and TCRdb retains in-frame clones only, with some absent. The DNA was the basis for D and trimming; V, J and clone size are from that table. Among some 290,000 clones, less than 85% were seen once, and the ten largest hold 4.6%. This chain uses TRBV30 with TRBJ2-7, with TRBD2 matching 11 bases. Input material: peripheral blood. The receptor comes from a man aged 55 to 70 who had recovered from COVID-19. The CDR3, as DNA: TGTGCCTGGAGACTAGCGGGAGATTACTCCTACGAGCAGTACTTC. Translating it yields CAWRLAGDYSYEQYF.